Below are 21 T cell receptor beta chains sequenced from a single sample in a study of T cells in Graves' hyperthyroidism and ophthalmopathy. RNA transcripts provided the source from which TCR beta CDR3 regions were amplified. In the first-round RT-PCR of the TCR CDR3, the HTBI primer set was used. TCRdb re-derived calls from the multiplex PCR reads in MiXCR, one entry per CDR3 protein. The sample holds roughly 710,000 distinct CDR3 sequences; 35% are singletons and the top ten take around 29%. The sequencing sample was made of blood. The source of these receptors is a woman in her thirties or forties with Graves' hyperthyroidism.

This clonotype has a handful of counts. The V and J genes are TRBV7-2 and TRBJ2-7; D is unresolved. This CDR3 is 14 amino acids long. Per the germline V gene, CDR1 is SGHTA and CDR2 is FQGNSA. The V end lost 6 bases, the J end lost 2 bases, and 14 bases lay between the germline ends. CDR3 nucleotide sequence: TGTGCCAGCAGTCCTCCCCCACAGACCTACGAGCAGTACTTC. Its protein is CASSPPPQTYEQYF. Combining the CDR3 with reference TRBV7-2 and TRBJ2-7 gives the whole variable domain GAGVSQSPSNKVTEKGKDVELRCDPISGHTALYWYRQSLGQGLEFLIYFQGNSAPDKSGLPSDRFSAERTGGSVSTLTIQRTQQEDSAVYLCASSPPPQTYEQYFGPGTRLTVT.

The CDR3 sequence: CASSYGIGATQYF. As DNA, the CDR3 is TGTGCCAGCAGTTACGGGATTGGGGCGACCCAGTACTTC. This chain connects TRBV6-5 to TRBJ2-5, with a weak D call TRBD1 (5 bases). Trimming took off 2 bases at V and 7 bases at J, with 11 bases between the two ends. CDR3 size: 13 residues. Germline V gene lookup returns CDR1 MNHEY and CDR2 SVGAGI.

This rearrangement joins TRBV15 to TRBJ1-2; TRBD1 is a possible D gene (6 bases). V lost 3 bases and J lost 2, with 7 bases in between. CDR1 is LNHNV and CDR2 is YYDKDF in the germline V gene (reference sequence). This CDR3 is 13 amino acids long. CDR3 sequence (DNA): TGTGCCACCAGCAGGGACAGAAACTATGGCTACACCTTC. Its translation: CATSRDRNYGYTF.

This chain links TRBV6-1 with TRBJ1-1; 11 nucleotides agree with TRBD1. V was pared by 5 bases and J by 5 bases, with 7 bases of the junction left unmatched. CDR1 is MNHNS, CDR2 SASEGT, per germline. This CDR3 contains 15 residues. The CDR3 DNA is TGTGCCAGCAGTACCAGGGACAGGGGGTATACTGAAGCTTTCTTT. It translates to CASSTRDRGYTEAFF.

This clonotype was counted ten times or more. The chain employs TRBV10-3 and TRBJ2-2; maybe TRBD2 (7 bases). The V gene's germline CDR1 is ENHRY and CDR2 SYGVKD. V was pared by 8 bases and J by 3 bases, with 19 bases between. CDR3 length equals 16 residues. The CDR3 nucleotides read TGTGCCATCGGTATCAGGGGAGGGCCGGACACCGGGGAGCTGTTTTTT. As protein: CAIGIRGGPDTGELFF.

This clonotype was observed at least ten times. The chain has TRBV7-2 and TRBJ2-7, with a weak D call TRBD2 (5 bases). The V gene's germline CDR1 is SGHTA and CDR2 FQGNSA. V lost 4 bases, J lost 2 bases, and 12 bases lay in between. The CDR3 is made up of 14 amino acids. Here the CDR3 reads CASSSAGITYEQYF. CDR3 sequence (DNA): TGTGCCAGCAGCTCAGCCGGGATTACCTACGAGCAGTACTTC.

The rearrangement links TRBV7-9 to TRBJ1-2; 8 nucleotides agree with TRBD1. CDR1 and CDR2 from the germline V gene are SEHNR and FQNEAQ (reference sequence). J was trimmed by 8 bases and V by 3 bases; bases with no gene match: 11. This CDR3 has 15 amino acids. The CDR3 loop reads CASSLVPQGADGYTF. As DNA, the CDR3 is TGTGCCAGCAGCTTGGTTCCGCAGGGGGCTGACGGCTACACCTTC.

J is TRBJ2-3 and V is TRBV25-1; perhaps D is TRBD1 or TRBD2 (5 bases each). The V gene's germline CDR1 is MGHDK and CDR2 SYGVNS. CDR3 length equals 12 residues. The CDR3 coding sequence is TGTCCGGGACGAGGCGGGACAGATACGCAGTATTTT. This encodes CPGRGGTDTQYF.

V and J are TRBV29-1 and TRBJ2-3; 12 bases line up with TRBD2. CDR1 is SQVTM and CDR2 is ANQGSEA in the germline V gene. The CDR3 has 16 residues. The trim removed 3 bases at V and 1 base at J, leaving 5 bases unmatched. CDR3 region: CSVDGLAGHRTDTQYF. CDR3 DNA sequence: TGCAGCGTTGACGGACTAGCGGGACACCGCACAGATACGCAGTATTTT.

CDR3 amino acids: CASRFDRDTTNTGELFF. CDR3 DNA sequence: TGTGCCAGCAGGTTCGACAGGGACACCACAAACACCGGGGAGCTGTTTTTT. The chain couples TRBV7-9 to TRBJ2-2, with 7 positions matching TRBD1. V lost 6 bases, J lost 2 bases, and 12 bases stayed unmatched. This CDR3 region has 17 residues. Germline V gives CDR1 SEHNR, CDR2 FQNEAQ (reference sequence). Using reference TRBV7-9 and TRBJ2-2 for the parts outside the CDR3, the full variable domain is DTGVSQNPRHKITKRGQNVTFRCDPISEHNRLYWYRQTLGQGPEFLTYFQNEAQLEKSRLLSDRFSAERPKGSFSTLEIQRTEQGDSAMYLCASRFDRDTTNTGELFFGEGSRLTVL.

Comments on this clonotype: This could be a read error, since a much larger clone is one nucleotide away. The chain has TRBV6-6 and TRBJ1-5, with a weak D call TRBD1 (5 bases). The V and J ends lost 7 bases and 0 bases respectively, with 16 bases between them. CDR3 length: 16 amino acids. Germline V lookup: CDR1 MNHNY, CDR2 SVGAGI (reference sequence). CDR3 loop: CASNADGGDSNQPQHF. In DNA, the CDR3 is TGTGCCAGCAATGCCGACGGGGGAGATAGCAATCAGCCCCAGCATTTT.

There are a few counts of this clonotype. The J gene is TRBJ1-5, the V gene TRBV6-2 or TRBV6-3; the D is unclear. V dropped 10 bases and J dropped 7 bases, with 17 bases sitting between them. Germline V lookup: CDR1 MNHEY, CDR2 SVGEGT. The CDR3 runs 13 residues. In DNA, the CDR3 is TGTGCCACTAAGAGGGAAATGGGGCAGCCCCAGCATTTT. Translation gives CATKREMGQPQHF.

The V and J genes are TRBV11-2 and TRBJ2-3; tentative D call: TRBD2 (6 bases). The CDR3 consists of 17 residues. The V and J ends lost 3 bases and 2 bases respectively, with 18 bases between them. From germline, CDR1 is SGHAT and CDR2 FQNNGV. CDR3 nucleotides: TGTGCCAGCAGCTTGGGTGTGGCGGGGAGCCCCACAGATACGCAGTATTTT. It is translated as CASSLGVAGSPTDTQYF.

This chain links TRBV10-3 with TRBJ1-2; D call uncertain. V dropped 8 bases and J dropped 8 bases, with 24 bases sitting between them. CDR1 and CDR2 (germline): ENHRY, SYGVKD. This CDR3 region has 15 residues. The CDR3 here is CAIQSTNDKAYGYTF. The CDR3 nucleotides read TGTGCCATCCAGTCGACGAACGACAAAGCCTACGGCTACACCTTC.

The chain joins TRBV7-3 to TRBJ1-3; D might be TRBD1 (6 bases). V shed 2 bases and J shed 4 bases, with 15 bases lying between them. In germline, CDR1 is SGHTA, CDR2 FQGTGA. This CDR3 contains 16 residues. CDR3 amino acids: CASSLAPPGQGNTIYF. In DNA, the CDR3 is TGTGCCAGCAGCTTAGCCCCCCCGGGACAAGGAAACACCATATATTTT.

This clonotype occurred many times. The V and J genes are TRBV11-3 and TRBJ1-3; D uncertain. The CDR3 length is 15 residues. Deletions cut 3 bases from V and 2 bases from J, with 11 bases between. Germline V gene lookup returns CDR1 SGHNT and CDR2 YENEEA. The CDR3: CASSFDSPAGNTIYF. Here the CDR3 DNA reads TGTGCCAGCAGCTTCGACTCCCCGGCTGGAAACACCATATATTTT.

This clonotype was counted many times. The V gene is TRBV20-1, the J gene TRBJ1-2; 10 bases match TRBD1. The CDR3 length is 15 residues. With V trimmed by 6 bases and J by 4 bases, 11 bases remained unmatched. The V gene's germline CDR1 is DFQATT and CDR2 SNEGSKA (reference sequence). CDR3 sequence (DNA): TGCAGTGCCAGTCAGAGACAGGGGGCTCCCTATGGCTACACCTTC. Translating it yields CSASQRQGAPYGYTF.

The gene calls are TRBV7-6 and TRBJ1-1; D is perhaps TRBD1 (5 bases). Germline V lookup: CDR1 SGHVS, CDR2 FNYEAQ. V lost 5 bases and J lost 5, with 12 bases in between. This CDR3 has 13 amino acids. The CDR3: CASSHDWGTEAFF. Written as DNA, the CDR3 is TGTGCCAGCAGCCACGACTGGGGGACTGAAGCTTTCTTT.

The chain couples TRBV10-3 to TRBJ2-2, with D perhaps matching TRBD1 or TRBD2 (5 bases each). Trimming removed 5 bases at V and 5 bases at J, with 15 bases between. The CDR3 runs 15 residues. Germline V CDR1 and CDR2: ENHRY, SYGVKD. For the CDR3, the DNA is TGTGCCATCAGTAAGGCAGGGCCGGGGACCGGGGAGCTGTTTTTT. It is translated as CAISKAGPGTGELFF.

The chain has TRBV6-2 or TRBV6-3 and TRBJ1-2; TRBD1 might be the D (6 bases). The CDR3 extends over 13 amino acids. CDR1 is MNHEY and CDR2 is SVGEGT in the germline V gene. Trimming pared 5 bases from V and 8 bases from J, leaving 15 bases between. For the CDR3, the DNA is TGTGCCAGCAGTAAAGGGGGTTTCGGAGGCTACACCTTC. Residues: CASSKGGFGGYTF.

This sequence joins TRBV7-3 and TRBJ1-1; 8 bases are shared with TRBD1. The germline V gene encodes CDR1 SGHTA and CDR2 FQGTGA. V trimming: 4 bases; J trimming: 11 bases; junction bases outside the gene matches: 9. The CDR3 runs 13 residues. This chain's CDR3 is CASSYEQGVDAFF. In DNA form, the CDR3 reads TGTGCCAGCAGCTACGAACAGGGGGTTGATGCTTTCTTT.